The present TCR beta chain was sequenced within a study of tumor-infiltrating lymphocytes in primary liver carcinoma. CDR1 MNHNS and CDR2 SASEGT come from the germline V gene. This CDR3 has 15 residues. From unsorted bulk tissue weighing roughly 17-31 mg, DNA and RNA were co-extracted. The table lists this clonotype with a count of one. One end of the junction varies from germline; a read error may be responsible. With a constant-region primer, TCR beta cDNA was made from around 520 ng of total RNA. Modified slightly, ARM-PCR produced TCR beta libraries over three nested multiplex PCR rounds. TRBV1-TRBV30 forward primers paired with a C-beta reverse primer were used in the first two PCR rounds, which ran approximately 10 cycles each. TCRdb re-called the multiplex PCR reads with MiXCR, one entry per CDR3 protein. Here the sample spans about 48,000 distinct CDR3 sequences, 70% to 85% being singletons.

The sequence derives from a man aged 40-49 years with primary liver carcinoma and hepatitis B virus infection. The source material was liver tumor tissue from sampling region 3. Subset indicated: tumor region T3, left-lateral pole. V and J are TRBV6-1 and TRBJ1-5, with D maybe TRBD1 (5 bases). The CDR3 sequence is CAGSEAVRGAQPQHF. As DNA, the CDR3 is TGTGCCGGCAGTGAAGCCGTGAGAGGGGCTCAGCCCCAGCATTTT.